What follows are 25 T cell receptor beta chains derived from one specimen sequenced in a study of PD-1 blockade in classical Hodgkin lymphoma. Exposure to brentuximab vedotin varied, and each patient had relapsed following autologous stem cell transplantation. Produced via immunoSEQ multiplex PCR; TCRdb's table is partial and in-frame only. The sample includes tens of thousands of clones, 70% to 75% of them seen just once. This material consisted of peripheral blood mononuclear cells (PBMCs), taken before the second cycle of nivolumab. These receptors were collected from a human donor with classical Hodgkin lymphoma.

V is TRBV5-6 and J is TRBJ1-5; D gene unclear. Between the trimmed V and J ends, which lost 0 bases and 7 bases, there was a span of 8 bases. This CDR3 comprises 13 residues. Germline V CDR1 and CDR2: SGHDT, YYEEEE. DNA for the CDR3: TGTGCCAGCAGCTTGGGCCAGTTACAGCCCCAGCATTTT. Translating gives CASSLGQLQPQHF. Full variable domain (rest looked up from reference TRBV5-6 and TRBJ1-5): DAGVTQSPTHLIKTRGQQVTLRCSPKSGHDTVSWYQQALGQGPQFIFQYYEEEERQRGNFPDRFSGHQFPNYSSELNVNALLLGDSALYLCASSLGQLQPQHFGDGTRLSIL.

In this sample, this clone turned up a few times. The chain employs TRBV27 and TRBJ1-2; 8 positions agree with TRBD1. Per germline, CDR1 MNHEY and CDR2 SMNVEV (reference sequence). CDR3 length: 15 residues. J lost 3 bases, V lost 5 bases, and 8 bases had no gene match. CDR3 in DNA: TGTGCCAGCAGTCTAAGGACAGGGTGGGACTATGGCTACACCTTC. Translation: CASSLRTGWDYGYTF.

The CDR3 nucleotides are TGCGCCAGCAGCTTGGGAACGGACTCCTACAATGAGCAGTTCTTC. Encoded protein: CASSLGTDSYNEQFF. The J gene is TRBJ2-1, the V gene TRBV5-1; D gene ambiguous. Germline lookup yields CDR1 SGHRS and CDR2 YFSETQ. Trimming stripped 0 bases from V and 0 bases from J, with 7 bases between. There are 15 residues in the CDR3.

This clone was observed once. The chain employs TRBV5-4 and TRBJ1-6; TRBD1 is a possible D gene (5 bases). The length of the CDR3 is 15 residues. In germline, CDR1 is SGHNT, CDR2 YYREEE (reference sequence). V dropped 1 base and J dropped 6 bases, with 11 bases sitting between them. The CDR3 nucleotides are TGTGCCAGCAGCTTGTCGGCAGGGTTTAATTCACCCCTCCACTTT. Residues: CASSLSAGFNSPLHF.

CDR3 DNA sequence: TGTGCCAGCAACCCTACCGGGACTAGCGGGCCGTACGAGCAGTACTTC. Protein: CASNPTGTSGPYEQYF. The J gene is TRBJ2-7, the V gene TRBV9; 12 bases agree with TRBD2. The CDR3 covers 16 residues. Germline values: CDR1 SGDLS, CDR2 YYNGEE. Losses at the gene ends were 6 bases for V and 4 bases for J; bases not matched to a gene: 11.

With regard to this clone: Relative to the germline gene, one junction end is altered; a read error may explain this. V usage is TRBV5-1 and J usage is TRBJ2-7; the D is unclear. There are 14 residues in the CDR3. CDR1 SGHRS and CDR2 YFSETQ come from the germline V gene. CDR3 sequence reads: CASSWTYSGYEQYF. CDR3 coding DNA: TGTGCCAGCAGCTGGACGTACTCCGGTTACGAGCAGTACTTC.

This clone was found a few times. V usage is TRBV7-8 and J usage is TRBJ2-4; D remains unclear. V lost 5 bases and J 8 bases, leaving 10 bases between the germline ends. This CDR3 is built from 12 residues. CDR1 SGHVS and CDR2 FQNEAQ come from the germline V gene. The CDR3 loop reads CASSTQEDIQYF. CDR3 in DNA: TGTGCCAGCAGCACCCAAGAAGACATTCAGTACTTC.

CDR3 in DNA: TGCGCCAGCAGCTTGGGGGGCCAGGAAAAACTGTTTTTT. This sequence encodes CASSLGGQEKLFF. This chain uses TRBV5-1 with TRBJ1-4, with D maybe TRBD1 (5 bases). The V end was cut by 0 bases, the J end by 8 bases, with 8 bases between. The length of the CDR3 is 13 residues. The germline V gene has CDR1 SGHRS and CDR2 YFSETQ.

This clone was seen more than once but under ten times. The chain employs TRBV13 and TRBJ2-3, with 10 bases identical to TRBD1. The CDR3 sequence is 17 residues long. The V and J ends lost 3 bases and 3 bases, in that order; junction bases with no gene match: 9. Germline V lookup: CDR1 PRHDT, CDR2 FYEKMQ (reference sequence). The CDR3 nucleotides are TGTGCCAGCAGCTTCAACCCGACAGGGGGCCCAACAGATACGCAGTATTTT. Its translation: CASSFNPTGGPTDTQYF. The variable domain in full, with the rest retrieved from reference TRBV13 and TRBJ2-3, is AAGVIQSPRHLIKEKRETATLKCYPIPRHDTVYWYQQGPGQDPQFLISFYEKMQSDKGSIPDRFSAQQFSDYHSELNMSSLELGDSALYFCASSFNPTGGPTDTQYFGPGTRLTVL.

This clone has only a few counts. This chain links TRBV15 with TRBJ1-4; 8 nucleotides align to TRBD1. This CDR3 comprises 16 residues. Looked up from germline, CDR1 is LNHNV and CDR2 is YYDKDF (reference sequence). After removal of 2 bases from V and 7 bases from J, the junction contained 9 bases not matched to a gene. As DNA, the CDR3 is TGTGCCACCAGCAGAACCGGGACAGGCGTTGGTGAAAAACTGTTTTTT. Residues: CATSRTGTGVGEKLFF.

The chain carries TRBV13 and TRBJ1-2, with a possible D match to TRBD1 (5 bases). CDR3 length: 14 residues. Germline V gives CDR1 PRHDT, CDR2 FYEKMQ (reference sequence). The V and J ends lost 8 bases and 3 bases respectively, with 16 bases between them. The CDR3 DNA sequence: TGTGCCAGCGGTATTGTAGGGGTCGACTATGGCTACACCTTC. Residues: CASGIVGVDYGYTF.

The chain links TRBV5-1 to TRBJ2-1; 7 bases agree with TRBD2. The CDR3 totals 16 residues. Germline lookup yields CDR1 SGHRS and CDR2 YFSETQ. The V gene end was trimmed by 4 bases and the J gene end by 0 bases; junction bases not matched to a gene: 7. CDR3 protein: CASSPSGDHSYNEQFF. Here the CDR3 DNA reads TGCGCCAGCAGCCCCAGCGGGGACCACTCCTACAATGAGCAGTTCTTC.

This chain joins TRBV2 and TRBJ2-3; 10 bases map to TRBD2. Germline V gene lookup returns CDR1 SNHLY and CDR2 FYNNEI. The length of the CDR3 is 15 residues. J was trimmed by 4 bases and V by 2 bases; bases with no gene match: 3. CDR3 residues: CASSETAGGSDTQYF. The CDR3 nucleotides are TGTGCCAGCAGTGAAACAGCGGGGGGGTCAGATACGCAGTATTTT.

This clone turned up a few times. CDR3 nucleotide sequence: TGTGCCAGCAGCGTAGGAGGTGGATACACTGAAGCTTTCTTT. Its translation: CASSVGGGYTEAFF. The genes are TRBV9 and TRBJ1-1; D is unresolved. Between the trimmed V and J ends, which lost 0 bases and 3 bases, there was a span of 9 bases. The CDR3 covers 14 residues. Germline loops: CDR1 SGDLS, CDR2 YYNGEE.

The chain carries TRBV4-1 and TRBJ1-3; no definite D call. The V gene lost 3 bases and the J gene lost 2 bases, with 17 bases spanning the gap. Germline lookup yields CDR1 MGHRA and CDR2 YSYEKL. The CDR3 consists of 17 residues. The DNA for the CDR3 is TGCGCCAGCAGCCAGATTGATCTGGGGTTCGCTGGAAACACCATATATTTT. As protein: CASSQIDLGFAGNTIYF.

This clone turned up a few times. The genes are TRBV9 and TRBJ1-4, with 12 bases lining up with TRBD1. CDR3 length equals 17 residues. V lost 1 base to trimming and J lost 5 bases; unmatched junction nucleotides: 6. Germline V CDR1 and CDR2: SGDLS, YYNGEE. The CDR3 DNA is TGTGCCAGCAGCGTACAAGGGACAGGGGGCGTAAATGAAAAACTGTTTTTT. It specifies CASSVQGTGGVNEKLFF.

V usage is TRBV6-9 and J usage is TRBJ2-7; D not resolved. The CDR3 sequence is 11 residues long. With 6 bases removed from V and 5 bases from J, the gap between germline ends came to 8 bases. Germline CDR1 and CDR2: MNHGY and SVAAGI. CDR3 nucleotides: TGTGCCAGCAGCCTAGGAAACGAGCAGTACTTC. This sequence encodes CASSLGNEQYF.

CDR3 DNA: TGTGCCAGCAGTTACCAACCGGGACAGCTTTATGGCTACACCTTC. Amino acids: CASSYQPGQLYGYTF. V and J are TRBV27 and TRBJ1-2, with 7 bases that match TRBD1. V shed 4 bases, J shed 5 bases, and the junction held 10 bases outside the gene matches. Germline CDR1 reads MNHEY; CDR2 reads SMNVEV (reference sequence). This CDR3 is built from 15 residues.

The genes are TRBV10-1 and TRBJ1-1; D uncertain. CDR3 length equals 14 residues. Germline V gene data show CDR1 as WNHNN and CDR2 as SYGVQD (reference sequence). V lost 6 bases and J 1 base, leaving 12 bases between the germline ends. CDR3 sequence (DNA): TGCGCCAGCAGCAATGGGCGGCAGAACACTGAAGCTTTCTTT. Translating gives CASSNGRQNTEAFF.

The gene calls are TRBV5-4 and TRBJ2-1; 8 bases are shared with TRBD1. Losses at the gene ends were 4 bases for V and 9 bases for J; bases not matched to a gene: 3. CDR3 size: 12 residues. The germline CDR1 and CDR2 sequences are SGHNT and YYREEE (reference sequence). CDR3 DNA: TGTGCCAGCAGCACGGGACAGGCTGAGCAGTTCTTC. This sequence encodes CASSTGQAEQFF.

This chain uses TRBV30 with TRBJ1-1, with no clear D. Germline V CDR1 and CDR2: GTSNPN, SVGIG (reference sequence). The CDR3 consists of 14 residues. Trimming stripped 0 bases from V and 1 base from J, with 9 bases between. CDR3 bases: TGTGCCTGGAGTGTAGAGGCCACGAACACTGAAGCTTTCTTT. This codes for CAWSVEATNTEAFF.

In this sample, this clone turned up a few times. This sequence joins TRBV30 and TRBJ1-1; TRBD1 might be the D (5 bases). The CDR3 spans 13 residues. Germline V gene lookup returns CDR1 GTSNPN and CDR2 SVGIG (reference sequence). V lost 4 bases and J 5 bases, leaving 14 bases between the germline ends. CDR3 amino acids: CAWNPGERTEAFF. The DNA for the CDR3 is TGTGCCTGGAACCCGGGGGAAAGGACTGAAGCTTTCTTT. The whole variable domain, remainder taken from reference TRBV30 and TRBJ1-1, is SQTIHQWPATLVQPVGSPLSLECTVEGTSNPNLYWYRQAAGRGLQLLFYSVGIGQISSEVPQNLSASRPQDRQFILSSKKLLLSDSGFYLCAWNPGERTEAFFGQGTRLTVV.

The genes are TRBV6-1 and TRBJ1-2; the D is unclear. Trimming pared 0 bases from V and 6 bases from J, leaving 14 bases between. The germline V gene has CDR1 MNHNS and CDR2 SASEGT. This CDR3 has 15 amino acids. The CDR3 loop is CASSEALGEGDGYTF. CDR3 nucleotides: TGTGCCAGCAGTGAAGCGCTCGGGGAAGGAGATGGCTACACCTTC.

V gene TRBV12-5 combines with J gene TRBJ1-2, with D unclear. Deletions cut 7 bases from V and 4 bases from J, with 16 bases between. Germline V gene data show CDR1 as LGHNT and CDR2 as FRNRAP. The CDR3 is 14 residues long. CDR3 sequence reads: CASVLTGLVYGYTF. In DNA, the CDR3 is TGTGCTAGTGTGTTAACGGGATTAGTCTATGGCTACACCTTC.

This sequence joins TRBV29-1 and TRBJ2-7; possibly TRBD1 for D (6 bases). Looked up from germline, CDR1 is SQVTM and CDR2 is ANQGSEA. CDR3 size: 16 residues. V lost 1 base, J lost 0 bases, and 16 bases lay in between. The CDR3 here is CSVEVGDTGSSYEQYF. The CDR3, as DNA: TGCAGCGTTGAAGTGGGGGATACAGGGAGCTCCTACGAGCAGTACTTC.